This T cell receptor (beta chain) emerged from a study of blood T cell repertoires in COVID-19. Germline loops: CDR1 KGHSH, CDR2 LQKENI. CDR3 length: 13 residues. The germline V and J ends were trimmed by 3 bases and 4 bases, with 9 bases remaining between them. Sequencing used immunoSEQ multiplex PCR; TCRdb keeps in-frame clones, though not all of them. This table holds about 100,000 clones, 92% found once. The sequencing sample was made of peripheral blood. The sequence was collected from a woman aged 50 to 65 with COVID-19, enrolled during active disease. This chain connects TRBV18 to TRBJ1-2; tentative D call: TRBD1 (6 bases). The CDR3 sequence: CASSPDRTYGYTF. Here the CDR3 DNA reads TGTGCCAGCTCACCCGACAGGACCTATGGCTACACCTTC.